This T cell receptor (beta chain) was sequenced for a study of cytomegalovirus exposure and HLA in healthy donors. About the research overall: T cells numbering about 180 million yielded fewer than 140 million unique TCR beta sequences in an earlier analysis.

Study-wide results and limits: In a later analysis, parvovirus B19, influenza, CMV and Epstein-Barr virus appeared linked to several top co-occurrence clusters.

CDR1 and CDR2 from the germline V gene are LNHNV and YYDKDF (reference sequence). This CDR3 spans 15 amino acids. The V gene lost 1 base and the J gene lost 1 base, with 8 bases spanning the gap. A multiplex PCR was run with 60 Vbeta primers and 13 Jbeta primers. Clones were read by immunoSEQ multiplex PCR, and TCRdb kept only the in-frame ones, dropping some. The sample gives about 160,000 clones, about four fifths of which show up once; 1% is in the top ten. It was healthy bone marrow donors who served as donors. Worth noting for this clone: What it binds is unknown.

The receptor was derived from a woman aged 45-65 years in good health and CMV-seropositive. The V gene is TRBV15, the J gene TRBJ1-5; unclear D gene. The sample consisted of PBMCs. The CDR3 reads CATSRARGSNQPQHF. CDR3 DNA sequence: TGTGCCACCAGCAGAGCTCGCGGGAGCAATCAGCCCCAGCATTTT.